One and the same sample provided the 19 T cell receptor beta chains below, sequenced in a study of shared clonotypes between healthy human individuals. The protocol was immunoSEQ multiplex PCR, while the TCRdb copy is restricted to in-frame clones and leaves out a portion. The sample lists around 1.9 million clones, about 94% occurring once. Terminally differentiated effector memory CD45RA+ cells were left out of the naive CD8 fraction, which was CD45RO-negative and positively selected for CCR7. Material for sequencing was naive CD8+ T cells from PBMCs. The receptor set was obtained from a young man in good health. Some clones in this sample may be carry-over from other donors' samples.

The V and J genes are TRBV19 and TRBJ2-7; D may match TRBD1 or TRBD2 (6 bases each). The germline V gene has CDR1 LNHDA and CDR2 SQIVND (reference sequence). There are 16 residues in the CDR3. Deletions cut 3 bases from V and 7 bases from J, with 22 bases between. CDR3 bases: TGTGCCAGTAGTATTCTGGGCGGGACACTGGCGAGGGAGCAGTACTTC. This encodes CASSILGGTLAREQYF.

The chain has TRBV5-1 and TRBJ1-1; 8 nucleotides align to TRBD1. The germline CDR1 and CDR2 sequences are SGHRS and YFSETQ. The CDR3 covers 15 residues. V trimming: 4 bases; J trimming: 0 bases; junction bases outside the gene matches: 5. The CDR3 DNA reads TGCGCCAGCAGCATAGAACAGGGGGTGAACACTGAAGCTTTCTTT. It specifies CASSIEQGVNTEAFF.

This sequence joins TRBV13 and TRBJ2-5, with D maybe TRBD1 (6 bases). CDR3 size: 14 residues. The germline gives CDR1 PRHDT, CDR2 FYEKMQ (reference sequence). Trimming took off 2 bases at V and 4 bases at J, with 11 bases between the two ends. CDR3 DNA sequence: TGTGCCAGCAGCTTATCGGGCAGGGGAGAGACCCAGTACTTC. This encodes CASSLSGRGETQYF.

The chain combines TRBV7-9 with TRBJ2-4; D is undetermined. V shed 1 base and J shed 2 bases, with 12 bases lying between them. Germline CDR1 SEHNR, CDR2 FQNEAQ (reference sequence). The CDR3 has 16 residues. The CDR3 protein is CASSLGAAISKNIQYF. Written as DNA, the CDR3 is TGTGCCAGCAGCTTAGGGGCAGCTATCTCCAAAAACATTCAGTACTTC.

The gene calls are TRBV6-5 and TRBJ1-1; D is ambiguous. The CDR3 has 14 residues. Trimming pared 5 bases from V and 3 bases from J, leaving 13 bases between. Per germline, CDR1 MNHEY and CDR2 SVGAGI. Here the CDR3 reads CASSPQNGDTEAFF. DNA for the CDR3: TGTGCCAGCAGTCCGCAGAATGGGGACACTGAAGCTTTCTTT.

The chain combines TRBV10-3 with TRBJ2-6, with TRBD1 matching over 11 bases. The CDR3 loop spans 19 amino acids. The germline CDR1 and CDR2 sequences are ENHRY and SYGVKD. Losses at the gene ends were 2 bases for V and 3 bases for J; bases not matched to a gene: 9. CDR3 bases: TGTGCCATCAGTGAGGCCGGACAGGGGGCCATAGGTGGGGCCAACGTCCTGACTTTC. This gives the protein CAISEAGQGAIGGANVLTF.

The chain employs TRBV29-1 and TRBJ2-7; D gene unclear. V was shortened by 4 bases and J by 5 bases, with 15 bases between the two germline ends. From germline, CDR1 is SQVTM and CDR2 ANQGSEA. There are 13 residues in the CDR3. The DNA of the CDR3 is TGCAGCGTTGCCGGCCTCAAGTTAAACGAGCAGTACTTC. The encoded protein is CSVAGLKLNEQYF.

CDR3 nucleotide sequence: TGTGCCAGCAGTCCTGAGCCCCGCTACAATGAGCAGTTCTTC. It codes for CASSPEPRYNEQFF. The rearrangement uses TRBV28 and TRBJ2-1, with D hard to call. The CDR3 extends over 14 amino acids. V was clipped by 5 bases and J by 3 bases, with 11 bases between them. Germline CDR1 MDHEN, CDR2 SYDVKM.

To note about this clone: The same CDR3 arises from other DNA sequences in this sample as well. The gene calls are TRBV27 and TRBJ2-2; D call uncertain. CDR3 length: 13 residues. CDR1 and CDR2 from the germline V gene are MNHEY and SMNVEV (reference sequence). Trimming cost V 4 bases and J 2 bases, with 5 bases left between them. CDR3 sequence reads: CASSSLNTGELFF. CDR3 nucleotides: TGTGCCAGCAGTTCGCTTAACACCGGGGAGCTGTTTTTT.

V and J are TRBV6-1 and TRBJ2-5; TRBD1 is a possible D gene (6 bases). V shed 10 bases and J shed 2 bases, with 11 bases lying between them. The CDR3 is 12 residues long. The germline V gene has CDR1 MNHNS and CDR2 SASEGT. The CDR3 nucleotides read TGTGCCACCTTGGACAGACAAGAGACCCAGTACTTC. Translated, it gives CATLDRQETQYF.

In regard to this clone: This sample also contains other DNA sequences that code for the same CDR3. CDR3 DNA: TGTGCCAGCAGCCTGGGACATCCTGAAGCTTTCTTT. Residues: CASSLGHPEAFF. The chain recombines TRBV7-9 with TRBJ1-1, with D perhaps matching TRBD1 (6 bases). The CDR3 totals 12 residues. V lost 5 bases, J lost 6 bases, and 10 bases lay in between. Per germline, CDR1 SEHNR and CDR2 FQNEAQ (reference sequence).

This rearrangement joins TRBV7-6 to TRBJ2-2, with unresolved D. The germline V and J ends were trimmed by 3 bases and 6 bases, with 14 bases remaining between them. Germline CDR1 SGHVS, CDR2 FNYEAQ. CDR3 length equals 15 residues. CDR3 DNA: TGTGCCAGCAGCTTGGACGTGGGCGGCTCCGGGGAGCTGTTTTTT. Translating it yields CASSLDVGGSGELFF. The full variable domain, rest sourced from reference TRBV7-6 and TRBJ2-2, is GAGVSQSPRYKVTKRGQDVALRCDPISGHVSLYWYRQALGQGPEFLTYFNYEAQQDKSGLPNDRFSAERPEGSISTLTIQRTEQRDSAMYRCASSLDVGGSGELFFGEGSRLTVL.

This clone has a single count. The CDR3 is CASSLGLARGEQYF. Here the CDR3 DNA reads TGTGCCAGCAGCTTGGGACTAGCGAGGGGGGAGCAGTACTTC. This chain joins TRBV5-4 and TRBJ2-7, with TRBD2 identical over 8 bases. The length of the CDR3 is 14 residues. Trimming cost V 0 bases and J 7 bases; bases outside gene matches: 6. The germline V gene encodes CDR1 SGHNT and CDR2 YYREEE (reference sequence).

The V and J genes are TRBV29-1 and TRBJ2-1; D might be TRBD2 (6 bases). The CDR3 loop spans 14 amino acids. The germline V and J ends were trimmed by 2 bases and 4 bases, with 12 bases remaining between them. The germline gives CDR1 SQVTM, CDR2 ANQGSEA. DNA of the CDR3: TGCAGCGTTGAACTGAGTAGCGGATACAATGAGCAGTTCTTC. It yields the protein CSVELSSGYNEQFF.

The chain carries TRBV7-9 and TRBJ1-5; 8 bases match TRBD1. This CDR3 has 14 amino acids. The trim removed 4 bases at V and 7 bases at J, leaving 6 bases unmatched. Germline V lookup: CDR1 SEHNR, CDR2 FQNEAQ (reference sequence). The chain's CDR3 is CASSSTGAAQPQHF. As DNA, the CDR3 is TGTGCCAGCAGCTCGACAGGGGCCGCGCAGCCCCAGCATTTT.

Details on this clone: The junction departs from germline at one end; a sequencing error may be responsible. The gene calls are TRBV9 and TRBJ2-7; perhaps TRBD1 as D (5 bases). The CDR3 is 12 amino acids. CDR1 is SGDLS, CDR2 YYNGEE, per germline. The CDR3 loop is CASSPVGPPVDF. The CDR3 coding sequence is TGTGCCAGCAGCCCAGTGGGGCCGCCAGTGGACTTC.

V is TRBV9 and J is TRBJ1-2; the D is unclear. V was pared by 4 bases and J by 8 bases, with 12 bases between. The germline V gene encodes CDR1 SGDLS and CDR2 YYNGEE. This CDR3 has 12 amino acids. The CDR3 DNA sequence: TGTGCCAGCAGCCCCGGGCCAGGAGGCTACACCTTC. Translation gives CASSPGPGGYTF.

The chain carries TRBV7-2 and TRBJ2-1, with D maybe TRBD1 (5 bases). This CDR3 is 15 amino acids long. V was clipped by 2 bases and J by 8 bases, with 16 bases between them. Germline V gene sequence: CDR1 SGHTA, CDR2 FQGNSA. CDR3 sequence: CASSLSRVLGDEQFF. DNA of the CDR3: TGTGCCAGCAGCTTAAGCAGGGTACTTGGAGATGAGCAGTTCTTC.

This chain uses TRBV7-8 with TRBJ1-3, with a weak D call TRBD1 (6 bases). Trimming removed 5 bases at V and 2 bases at J, with 22 bases between. The CDR3 has 18 residues. In germline, CDR1 is SGHVS, CDR2 FQNEAQ. The CDR3 here is CASSPIRAPGATGNTIYF. The CDR3, as DNA: TGTGCCAGCAGCCCAATTAGGGCCCCAGGGGCGACTGGAAACACCATATATTTT.